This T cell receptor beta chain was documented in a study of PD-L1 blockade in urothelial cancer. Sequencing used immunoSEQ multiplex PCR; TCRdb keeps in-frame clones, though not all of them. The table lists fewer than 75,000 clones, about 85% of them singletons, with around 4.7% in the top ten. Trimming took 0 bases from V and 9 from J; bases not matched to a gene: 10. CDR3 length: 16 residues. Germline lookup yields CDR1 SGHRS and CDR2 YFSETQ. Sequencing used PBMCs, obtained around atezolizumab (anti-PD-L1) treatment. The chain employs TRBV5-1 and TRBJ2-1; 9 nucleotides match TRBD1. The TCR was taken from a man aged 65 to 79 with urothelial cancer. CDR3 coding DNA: TGCGCCAGCAGCTTGGCCGGTGGACAGGGGAGGAGTGAGCAGTTCTTC. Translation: CASSLAGGQGRSEQFF.